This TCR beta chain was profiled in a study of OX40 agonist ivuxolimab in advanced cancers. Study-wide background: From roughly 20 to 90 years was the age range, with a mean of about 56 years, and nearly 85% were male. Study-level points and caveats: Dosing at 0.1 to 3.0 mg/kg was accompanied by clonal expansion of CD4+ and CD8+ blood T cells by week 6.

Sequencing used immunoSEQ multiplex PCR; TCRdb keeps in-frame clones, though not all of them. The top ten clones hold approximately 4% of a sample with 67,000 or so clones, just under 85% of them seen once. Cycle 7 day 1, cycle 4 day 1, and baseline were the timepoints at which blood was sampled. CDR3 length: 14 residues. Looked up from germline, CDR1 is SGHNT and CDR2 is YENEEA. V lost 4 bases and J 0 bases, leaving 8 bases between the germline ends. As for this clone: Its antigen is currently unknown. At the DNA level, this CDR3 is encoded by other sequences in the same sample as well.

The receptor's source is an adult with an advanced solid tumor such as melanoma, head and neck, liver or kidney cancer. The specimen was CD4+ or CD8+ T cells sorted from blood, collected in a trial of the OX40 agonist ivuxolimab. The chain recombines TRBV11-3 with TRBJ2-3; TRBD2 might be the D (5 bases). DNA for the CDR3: TGTGCCAGCAGCTCCCGAGGGAGCACAGATACGCAGTATTTT. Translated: CASSSRGSTDTQYF.